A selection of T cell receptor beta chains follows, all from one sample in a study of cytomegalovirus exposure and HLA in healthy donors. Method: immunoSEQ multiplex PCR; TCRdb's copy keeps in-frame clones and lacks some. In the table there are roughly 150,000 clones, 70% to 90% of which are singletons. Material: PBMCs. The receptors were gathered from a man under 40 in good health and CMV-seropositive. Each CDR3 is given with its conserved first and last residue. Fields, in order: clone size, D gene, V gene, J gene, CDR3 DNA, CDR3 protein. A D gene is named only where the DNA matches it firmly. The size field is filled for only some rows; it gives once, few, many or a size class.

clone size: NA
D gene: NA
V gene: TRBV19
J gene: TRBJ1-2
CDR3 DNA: TGTGCCACGAACCTTGCTAGGAACTATGGCTACACCTTC
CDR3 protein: CATNLARNYGYTF

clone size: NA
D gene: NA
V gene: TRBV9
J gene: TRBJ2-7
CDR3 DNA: TGTGCCAGCAGCGCGTCTGTCGGTGCCCACGAGCAGTACTTC
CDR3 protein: CASSASVGAHEQYF

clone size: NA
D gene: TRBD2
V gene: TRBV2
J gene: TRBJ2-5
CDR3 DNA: TGTGCCAGCAGTTCTCTCACTAGCGGGAAAGAGACCCAGTACTTC
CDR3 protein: CASSSLTSGKETQYF

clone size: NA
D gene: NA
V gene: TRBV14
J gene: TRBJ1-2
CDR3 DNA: TGTGCCAGCAGCCGGACTACAACCTATGGCTACACCTTC
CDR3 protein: CASSRTTTYGYTF

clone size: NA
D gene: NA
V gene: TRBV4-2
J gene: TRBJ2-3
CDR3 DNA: TGTGCCACTGCTGGGCAGGGGAGCACAGATACGCAGTATTTT
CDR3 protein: CATAGQGSTDTQYF

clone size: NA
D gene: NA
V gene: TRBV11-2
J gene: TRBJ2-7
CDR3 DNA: TGTGCCAGCAGCCCGCAGGAGGGGGCCGAGCTTTACGAGCAGTACTTC
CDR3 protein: CASSPQEGAELYEQYF

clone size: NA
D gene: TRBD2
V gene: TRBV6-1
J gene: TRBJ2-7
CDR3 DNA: TGTGCCAGCAGTGGGGGGCCTAGCGGGAGTTTCTACGAGCAGTACTTC
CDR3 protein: CASSGGPSGSFYEQYF

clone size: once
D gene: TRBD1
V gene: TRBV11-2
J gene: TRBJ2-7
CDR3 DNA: TGTGCCAGCAGCTTAGGACAGGGGGGACCCTACGAGCAGTACTTC
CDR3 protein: CASSLGQGGPYEQYF

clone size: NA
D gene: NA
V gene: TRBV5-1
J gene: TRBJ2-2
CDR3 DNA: TGCGCCAGCAGCTTGGACAAAGCGAACACCGGGGAGCTGTTTTTT
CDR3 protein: CASSLDKANTGELFF

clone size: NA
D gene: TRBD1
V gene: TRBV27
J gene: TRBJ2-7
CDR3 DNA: TGTGCCAGCAGTCAGCCGGGACAGGGCTTCTACGAGCAGTACTTC
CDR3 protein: CASSQPGQGFYEQYF

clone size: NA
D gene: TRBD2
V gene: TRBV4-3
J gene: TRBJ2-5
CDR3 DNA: TGCGCCAGCAGCCAAGTTTACCCTAGCGGGAGGGTTCGAGAGACCCAGTACTTC
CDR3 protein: CASSQVYPSGRVRETQYF

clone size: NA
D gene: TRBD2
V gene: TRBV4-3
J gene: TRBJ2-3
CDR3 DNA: TGCGCCAGCAGCCAAGCGGTGGGCAGCGGGGCAGATACGCAGTATTTT
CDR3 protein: CASSQAVGSGADTQYF

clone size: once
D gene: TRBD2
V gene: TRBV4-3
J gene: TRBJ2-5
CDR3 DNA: TGCGCCAGCAGCCAGGGACTAGCGGGAGTGCAGACCCAGTACTTC
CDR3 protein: CASSQGLAGVQTQYF

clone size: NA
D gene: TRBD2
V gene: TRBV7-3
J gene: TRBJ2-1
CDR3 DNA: TGTGCCAGCAGCTTCTTAGCGGGTTATGAGCAGTTCTTC
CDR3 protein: CASSFLAGYEQFF

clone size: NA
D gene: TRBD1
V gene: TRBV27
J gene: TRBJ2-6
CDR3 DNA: TGTGCCAGCAGTTTTCTCCTCCCGGGACAGACGATCTCTGGGGCCAACGTCCTGACTTTC
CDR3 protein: CASSFLLPGQTISGANVLTF

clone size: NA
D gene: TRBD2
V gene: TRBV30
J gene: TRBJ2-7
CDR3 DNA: TGTGCCTGGAGTGTTGGGACTAGCGGTCGGTACGAGCAGTACTTC
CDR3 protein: CAWSVGTSGRYEQYF

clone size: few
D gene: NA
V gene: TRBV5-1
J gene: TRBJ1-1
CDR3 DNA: TGCGCCAGCAGCGACACAAGCATGAACACTGAAGCTTTCTTT
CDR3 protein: CASSDTSMNTEAFF

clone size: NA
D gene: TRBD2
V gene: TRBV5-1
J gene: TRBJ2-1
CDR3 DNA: TGCGCCAGCAGCTCGGACCCTAGCGGGAGTACCAATGAGCAGTTCTTC
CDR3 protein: CASSSDPSGSTNEQFF

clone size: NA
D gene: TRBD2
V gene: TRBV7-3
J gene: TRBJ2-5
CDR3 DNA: TGTGCCAGCAGCCCGGGGACTAGCCGGGAGACCCAGTACTTC
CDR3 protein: CASSPGTSRETQYF

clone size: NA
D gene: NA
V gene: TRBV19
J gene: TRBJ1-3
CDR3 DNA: TGTGCCAGTACCATACTAGCATACTCTGGAAACACCATATATTTT
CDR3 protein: CASTILAYSGNTIYF

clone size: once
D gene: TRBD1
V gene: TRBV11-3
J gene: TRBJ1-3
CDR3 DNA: TGTGCCAGCAGCCCAGGACAGGTGTTTTCCAGGCTCTCTGGAAACACCATATATTTT
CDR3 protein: CASSPGQVFSRLSGNTIYF

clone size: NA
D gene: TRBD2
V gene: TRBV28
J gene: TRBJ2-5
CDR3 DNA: TGTGCCAGCAGTTTAGTAGGCGGGAGGGCCCTTCAGTACTTC
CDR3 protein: CASSLVGGRALQYF

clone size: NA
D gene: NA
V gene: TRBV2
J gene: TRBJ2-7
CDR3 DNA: TGTGCCAGCAGGTTGGGTTCAAGGCCGGGCGAGCAGTACTTC
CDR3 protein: CASRLGSRPGEQYF

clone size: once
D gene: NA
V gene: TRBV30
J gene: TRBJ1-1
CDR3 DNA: TGTGCCTCCCACAGGATCACTGAAGCTTTCTTT
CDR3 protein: CASHRITEAFF

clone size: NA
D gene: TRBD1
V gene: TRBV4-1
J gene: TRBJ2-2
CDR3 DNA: TGCGCCAGCAGCCTGAGGGGGCAGGAAAACACCGGGGAGCTGTTTTTT
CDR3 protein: CASSLRGQENTGELFF

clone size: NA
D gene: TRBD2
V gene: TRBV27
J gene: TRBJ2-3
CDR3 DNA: TGTGCCAGCAGTTTATCGGGACTAGCGGGAGGGCGGGTAGATACGCAGTATTTT
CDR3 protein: CASSLSGLAGGRVDTQYF

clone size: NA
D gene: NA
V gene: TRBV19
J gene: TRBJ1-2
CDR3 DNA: TGTGCCAGTACCCTAAGGGGTAACTATGGCTACACCTTC
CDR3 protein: CASTLRGNYGYTF

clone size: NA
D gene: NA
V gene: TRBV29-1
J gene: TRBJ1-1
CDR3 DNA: TGCAGCGTTGGATCCCCCGCAGGGCTTCCTGAAGCTTTCTTT
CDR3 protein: CSVGSPAGLPEAFF

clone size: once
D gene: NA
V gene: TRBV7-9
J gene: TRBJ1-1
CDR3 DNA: TGTGCCAGCAGCCTTTATATCGGGAACACTGAAGCTTTCTTT
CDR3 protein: CASSLYIGNTEAFF

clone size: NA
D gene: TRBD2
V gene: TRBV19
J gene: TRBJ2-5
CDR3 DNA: TGTGCCAGTAGTAAGGGCGGGGGGTACCAAGAGACCCAGTACTTC
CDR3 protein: CASSKGGGYQETQYF

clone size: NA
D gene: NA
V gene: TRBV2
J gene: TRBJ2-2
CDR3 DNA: TGTGCCAGCGGAAGGAGGGAGAACACCGGGGAGCTGTTTTTT
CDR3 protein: CASGRRENTGELFF

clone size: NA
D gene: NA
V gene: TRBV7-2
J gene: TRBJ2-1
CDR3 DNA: TGTGCCAGCAGCTTAGCGCGTTACCGATACAATGAGCAGTTCTTC
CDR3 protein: CASSLARYRYNEQFF

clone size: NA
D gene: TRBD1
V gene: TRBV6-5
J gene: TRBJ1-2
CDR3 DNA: TGTGCCAGCAGTTACTCGAATAGGGGGCTGCATGGCTACACCTTC
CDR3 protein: CASSYSNRGLHGYTF

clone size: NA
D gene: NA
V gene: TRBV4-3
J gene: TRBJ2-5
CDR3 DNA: TGCGCCAGCAGTTATTTCCGAGACAGACAAGAGACCCAGTACTTC
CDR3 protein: CASSYFRDRQETQYF

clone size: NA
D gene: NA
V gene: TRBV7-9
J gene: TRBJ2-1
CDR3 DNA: TGTGCCAGCGGGTTTCCATATGCGGGCCACAATGAGCAGTTCTTC
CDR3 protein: CASGFPYAGHNEQFF

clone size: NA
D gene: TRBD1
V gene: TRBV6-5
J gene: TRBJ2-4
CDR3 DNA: TGTGCCACCTCCGGGACAGGGGGTAGATTGGGCATTCAGTACTTC
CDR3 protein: CATSGTGGRLGIQYF

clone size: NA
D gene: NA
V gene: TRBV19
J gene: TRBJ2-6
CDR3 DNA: TGTGCCAGTAGTGCCCCGAGAGGAGCCGGGGCCAACGTCCTGACTTTC
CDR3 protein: CASSAPRGAGANVLTF

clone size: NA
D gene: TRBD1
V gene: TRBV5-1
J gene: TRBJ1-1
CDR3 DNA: TGCGCCAGCAGCTTGGGGACAGGGGACACTGAAGCTTTCTTT
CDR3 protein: CASSLGTGDTEAFF

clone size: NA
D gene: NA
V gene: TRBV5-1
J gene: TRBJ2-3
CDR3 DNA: TGCGCCAGCAGCAGAGGTTCCGTCACGGGAGATACGCAGTATTTT
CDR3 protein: CASSRGSVTGDTQYF

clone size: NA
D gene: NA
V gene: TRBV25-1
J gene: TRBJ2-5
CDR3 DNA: TGTGCCAGCAGTGAACGGGGGGCCCTAGGAGAGACCCAGTACTTC
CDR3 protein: CASSERGALGETQYF

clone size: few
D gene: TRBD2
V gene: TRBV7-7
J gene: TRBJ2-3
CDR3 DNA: TGTGCTAGCAGCTCTGGACTAGCGGCTACAGATACGCAGTATTTT
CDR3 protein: CASSSGLAATDTQYF

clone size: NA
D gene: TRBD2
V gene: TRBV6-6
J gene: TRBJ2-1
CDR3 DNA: TGTGCCAGCAGTTACTCGGAGACTAGCGGGTACAATGAGCAGTTCTTC
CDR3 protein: CASSYSETSGYNEQFF

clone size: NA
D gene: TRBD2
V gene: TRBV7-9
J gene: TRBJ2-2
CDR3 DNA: TGTGCCAGCACCTACAAACTTAGGACTAGCGGATACACCGGGGAGCTGTTTTTT
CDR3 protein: CASTYKLRTSGYTGELFF

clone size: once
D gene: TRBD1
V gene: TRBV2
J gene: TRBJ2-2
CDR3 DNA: TGTGCCGGCAGTGGACAGGGGCTAGGCACCGGGGAGCTGTTTTTT
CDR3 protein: CAGSGQGLGTGELFF

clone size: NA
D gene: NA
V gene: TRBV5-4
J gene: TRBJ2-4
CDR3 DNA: TGTGCCAGCAGCACCGGGTTAGCCAAAAACATTCAGTACTTC
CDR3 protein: CASSTGLAKNIQYF

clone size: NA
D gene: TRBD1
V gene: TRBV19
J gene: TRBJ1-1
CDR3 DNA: TGTGCCAGTAGGCCCGGACAGGTCGGGAATGAAGCTTTCTTT
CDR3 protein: CASRPGQVGNEAFF